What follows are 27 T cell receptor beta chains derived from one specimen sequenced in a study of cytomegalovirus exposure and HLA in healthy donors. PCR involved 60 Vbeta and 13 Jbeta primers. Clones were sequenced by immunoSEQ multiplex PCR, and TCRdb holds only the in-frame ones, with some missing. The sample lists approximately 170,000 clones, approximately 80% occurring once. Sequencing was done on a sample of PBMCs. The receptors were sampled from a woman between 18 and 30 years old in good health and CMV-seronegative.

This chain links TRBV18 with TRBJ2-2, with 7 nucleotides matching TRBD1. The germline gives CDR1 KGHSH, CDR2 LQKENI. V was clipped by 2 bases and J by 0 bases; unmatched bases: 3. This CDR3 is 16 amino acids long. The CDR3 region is CASSPGTDANTGELFF. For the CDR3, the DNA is TGTGCCAGCTCACCAGGGACAGACGCGAACACCGGGGAGCTGTTTTTT.

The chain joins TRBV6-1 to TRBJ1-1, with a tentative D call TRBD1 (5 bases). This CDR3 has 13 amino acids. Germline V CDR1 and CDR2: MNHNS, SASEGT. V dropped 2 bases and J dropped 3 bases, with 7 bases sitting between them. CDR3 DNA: TGTGCCAGCAGTGAAAGGGGCTACACTGAAGCTTTCTTT. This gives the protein CASSERGYTEAFF.

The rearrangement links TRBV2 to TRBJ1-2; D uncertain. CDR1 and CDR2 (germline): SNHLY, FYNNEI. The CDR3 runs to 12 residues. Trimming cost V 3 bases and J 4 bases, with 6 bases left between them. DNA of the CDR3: TGTGCCAGCAGTGACAGGATCTATGGCTACACCTTC. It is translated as CASSDRIYGYTF. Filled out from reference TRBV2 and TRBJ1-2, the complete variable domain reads EPEVTQTPSHQVTQMGQEVILRCVPISNHLYFYWYRQILGQKVEFLVSFYNNEISEKSEIFDDQFSVERPDGSNFTLKIRSTKLEDSAMYFCASSDRIYGYTFGSGTRLTVV.

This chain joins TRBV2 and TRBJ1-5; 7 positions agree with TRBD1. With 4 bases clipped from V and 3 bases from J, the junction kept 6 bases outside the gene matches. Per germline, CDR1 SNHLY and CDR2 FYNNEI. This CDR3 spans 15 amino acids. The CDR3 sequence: CASSGAGGANQPQHF. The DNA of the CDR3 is TGTGCCAGCAGTGGGGCAGGGGGTGCCAATCAGCCCCAGCATTTT.

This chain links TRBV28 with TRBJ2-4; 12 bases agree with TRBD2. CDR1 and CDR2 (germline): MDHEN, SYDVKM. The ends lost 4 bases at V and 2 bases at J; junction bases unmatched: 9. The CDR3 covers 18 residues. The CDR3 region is CASSSRTSGVATKNIQYF. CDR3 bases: TGTGCCAGCAGTTCTCGGACTAGCGGGGTAGCTACCAAAAACATTCAGTACTTC.

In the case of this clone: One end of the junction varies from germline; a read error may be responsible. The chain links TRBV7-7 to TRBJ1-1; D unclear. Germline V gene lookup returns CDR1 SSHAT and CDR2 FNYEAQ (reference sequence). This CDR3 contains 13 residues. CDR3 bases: TGTGCTAGCAGCTTTAGTCAAAACACTGAAGCTTTCTTT. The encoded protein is CASSFSQNTEAFF. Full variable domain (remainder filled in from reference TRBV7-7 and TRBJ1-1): GAGVSQSPRYKVTKRGQDVTLRCDPISSHATLYWYQQALGQGPEFLTYFNYEAQPDKSGLPSDRFSAERPEGSISTLTIQRTEQRDSAMYRCASSFSQNTEAFFGQGTRLTVV.

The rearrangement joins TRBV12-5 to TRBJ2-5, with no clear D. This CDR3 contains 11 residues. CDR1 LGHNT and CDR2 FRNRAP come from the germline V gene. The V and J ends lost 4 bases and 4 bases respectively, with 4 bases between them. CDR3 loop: CASGSGETQYF. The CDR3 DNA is TGTGCTAGTGGTTCAGGAGAGACCCAGTACTTC.

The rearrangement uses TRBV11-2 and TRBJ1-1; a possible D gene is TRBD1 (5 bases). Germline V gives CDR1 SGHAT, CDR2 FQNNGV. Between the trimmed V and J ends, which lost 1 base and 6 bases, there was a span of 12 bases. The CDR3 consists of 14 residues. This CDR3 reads CASSLGGRRAEAFF. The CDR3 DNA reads TGTGCCAGCAGCTTAGGGGGCAGACGGGCTGAAGCTTTCTTT.

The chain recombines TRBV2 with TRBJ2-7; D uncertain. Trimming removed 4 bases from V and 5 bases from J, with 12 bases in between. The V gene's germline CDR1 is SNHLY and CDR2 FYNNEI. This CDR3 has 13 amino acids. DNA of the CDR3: TGTGCCAGCAGTGGATCGCAGGTCCACGAGCAGTACTTC. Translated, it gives CASSGSQVHEQYF.

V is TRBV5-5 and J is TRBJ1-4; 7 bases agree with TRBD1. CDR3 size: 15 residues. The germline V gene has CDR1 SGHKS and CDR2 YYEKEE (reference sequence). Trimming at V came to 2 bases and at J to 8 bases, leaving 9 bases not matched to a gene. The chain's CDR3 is CASSFVVEGAEKLFF. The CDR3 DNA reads TGTGCCAGCAGCTTCGTTGTGGAGGGGGCGGAAAAACTGTTTTTT.

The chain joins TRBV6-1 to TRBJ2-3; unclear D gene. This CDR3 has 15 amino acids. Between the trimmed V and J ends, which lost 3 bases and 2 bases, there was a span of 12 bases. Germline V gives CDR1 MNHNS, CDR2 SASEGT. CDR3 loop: CASSDSSPHTDTQYF. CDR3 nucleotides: TGTGCCAGCAGTGATTCGTCCCCACACACAGATACGCAGTATTTT.

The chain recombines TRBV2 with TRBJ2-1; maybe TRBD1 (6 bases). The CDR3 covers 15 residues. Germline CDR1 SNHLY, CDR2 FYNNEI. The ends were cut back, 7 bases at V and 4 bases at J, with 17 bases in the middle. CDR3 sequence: CASTPTGRRYNEQFF. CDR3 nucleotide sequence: TGTGCCAGCACCCCGACAGGAAGAAGGTACAATGAGCAGTTCTTC.

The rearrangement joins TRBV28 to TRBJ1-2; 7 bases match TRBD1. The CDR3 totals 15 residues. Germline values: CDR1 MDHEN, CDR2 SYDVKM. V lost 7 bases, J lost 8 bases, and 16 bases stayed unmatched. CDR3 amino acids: CASNEGGQAFLGYTF. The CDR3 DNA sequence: TGTGCCAGCAATGAAGGCGGACAGGCGTTTTTAGGCTACACCTTC.

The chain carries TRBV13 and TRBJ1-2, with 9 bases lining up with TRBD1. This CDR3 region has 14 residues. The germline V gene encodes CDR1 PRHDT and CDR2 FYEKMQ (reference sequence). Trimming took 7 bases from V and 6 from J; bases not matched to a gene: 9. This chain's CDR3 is CASTQDRGHNGYTF. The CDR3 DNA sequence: TGTGCCAGCACTCAGGACAGGGGACATAATGGCTACACCTTC.

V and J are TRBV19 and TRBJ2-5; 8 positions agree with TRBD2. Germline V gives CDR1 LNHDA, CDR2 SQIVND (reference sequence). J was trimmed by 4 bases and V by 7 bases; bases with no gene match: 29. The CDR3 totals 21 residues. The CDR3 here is CASTPRPFVSGRGRGPETQYF. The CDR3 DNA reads TGTGCCAGTACTCCACGGCCTTTTGTGAGCGGGAGAGGTCGGGGGCCAGAGACCCAGTACTTC.

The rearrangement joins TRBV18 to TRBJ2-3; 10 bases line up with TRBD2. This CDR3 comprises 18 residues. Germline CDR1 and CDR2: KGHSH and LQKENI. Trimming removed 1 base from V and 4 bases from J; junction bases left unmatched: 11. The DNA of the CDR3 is TGTGCCAGCTCACCACTAACTAGCGGGGCCTGGGGCCCAGATACGCAGTATTTT. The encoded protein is CASSPLTSGAWGPDTQYF.

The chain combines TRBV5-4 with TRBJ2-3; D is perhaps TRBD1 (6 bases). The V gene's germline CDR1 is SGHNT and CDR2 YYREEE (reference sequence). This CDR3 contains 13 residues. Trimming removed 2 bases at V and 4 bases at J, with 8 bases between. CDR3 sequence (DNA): TGTGCCAGCAGCTTTACAGGGCCAGATACGCAGTATTTT. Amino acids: CASSFTGPDTQYF. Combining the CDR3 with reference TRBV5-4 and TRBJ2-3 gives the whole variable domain ETGVTQSPTHLIKTRGQQVTLRCSSQSGHNTVSWYQQALGQGPQFIFQYYREEENGRGNFPPRFSGLQFPNYSSELNVNALELDDSALYLCASSFTGPDTQYFGPGTRLTVL.

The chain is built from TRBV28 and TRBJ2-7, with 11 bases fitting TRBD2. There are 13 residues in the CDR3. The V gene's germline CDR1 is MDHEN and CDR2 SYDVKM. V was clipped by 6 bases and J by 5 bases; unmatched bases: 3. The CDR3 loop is CASRTSGTHEQYF. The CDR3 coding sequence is TGTGCCAGCAGGACTAGCGGGACCCACGAGCAGTACTTC.

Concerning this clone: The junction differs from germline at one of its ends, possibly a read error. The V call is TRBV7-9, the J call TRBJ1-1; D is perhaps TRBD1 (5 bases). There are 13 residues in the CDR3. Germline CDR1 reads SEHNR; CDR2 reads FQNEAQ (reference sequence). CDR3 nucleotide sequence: TGTTCCAGCAGCACCCAGGGTCGCACTGAAGCTTTCTTT. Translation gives CSSSTQGRTEAFF.

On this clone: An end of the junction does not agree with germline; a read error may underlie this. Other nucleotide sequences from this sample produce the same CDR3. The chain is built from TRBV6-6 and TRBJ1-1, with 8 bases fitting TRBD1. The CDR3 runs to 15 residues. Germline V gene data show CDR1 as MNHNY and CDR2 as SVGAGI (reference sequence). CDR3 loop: CASSSSGGENTEAFF. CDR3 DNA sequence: TGTGCCAGCAGTTCGTCAGGGGGCGAGAACACTGAAGCCTTCTTT.

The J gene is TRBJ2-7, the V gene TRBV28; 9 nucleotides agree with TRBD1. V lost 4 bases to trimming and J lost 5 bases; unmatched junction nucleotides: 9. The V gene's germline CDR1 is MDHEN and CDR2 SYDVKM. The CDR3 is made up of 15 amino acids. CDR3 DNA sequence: TGTGCCAGCAGTTGGACGGGACAGGGTCTCCACGAGCAGTACTTC. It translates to CASSWTGQGLHEQYF.

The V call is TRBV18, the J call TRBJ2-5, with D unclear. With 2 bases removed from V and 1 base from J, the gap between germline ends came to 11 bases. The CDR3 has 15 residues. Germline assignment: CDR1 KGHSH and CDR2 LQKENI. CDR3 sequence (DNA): TGTGCCAGCTCACCAGTAGCCCCGTTCCAAGAGACCCAGTACTTC. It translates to CASSPVAPFQETQYF.

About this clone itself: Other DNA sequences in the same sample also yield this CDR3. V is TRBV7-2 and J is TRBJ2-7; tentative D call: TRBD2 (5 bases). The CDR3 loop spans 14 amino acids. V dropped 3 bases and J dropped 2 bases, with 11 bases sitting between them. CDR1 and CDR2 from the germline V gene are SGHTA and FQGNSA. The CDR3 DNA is TGTGCCAGCAGCTTGGACTCCGGAGCCTACGAGCAGTACTTC. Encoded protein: CASSLDSGAYEQYF.

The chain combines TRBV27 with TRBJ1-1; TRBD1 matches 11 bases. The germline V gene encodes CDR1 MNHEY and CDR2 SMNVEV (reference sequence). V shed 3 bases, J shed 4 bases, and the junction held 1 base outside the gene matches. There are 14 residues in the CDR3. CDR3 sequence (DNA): TGTGCCAGCAGTTTCGGGACAGGGGGCACTGAAGCTTTCTTT. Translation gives CASSFGTGGTEAFF.

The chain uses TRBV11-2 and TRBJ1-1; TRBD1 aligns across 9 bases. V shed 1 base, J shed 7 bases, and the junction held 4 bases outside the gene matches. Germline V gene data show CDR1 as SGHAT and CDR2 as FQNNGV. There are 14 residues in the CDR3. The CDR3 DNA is TGTGCCAGCAGCTTAGGACAGGGGGACAATGAAGCTTTCTTT. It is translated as CASSLGQGDNEAFF. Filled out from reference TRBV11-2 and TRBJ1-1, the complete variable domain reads EAGVAQSPRYKIIEKRQSVAFWCNPISGHATLYWYQQILGQGPKLLIQFQNNGVVDDSQLPKDRFSAERLKGVDSTLKIQPAKLEDSAVYLCASSLGQGDNEAFFGQGTRLTVV.

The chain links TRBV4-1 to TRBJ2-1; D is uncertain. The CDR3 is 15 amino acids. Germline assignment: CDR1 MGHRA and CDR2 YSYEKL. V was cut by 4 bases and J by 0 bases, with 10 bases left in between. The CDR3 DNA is TGCGCCAGCAGCCCGCACGTGAGCTCCTACAATGAGCAGTTCTTC. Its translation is CASSPHVSSYNEQFF.

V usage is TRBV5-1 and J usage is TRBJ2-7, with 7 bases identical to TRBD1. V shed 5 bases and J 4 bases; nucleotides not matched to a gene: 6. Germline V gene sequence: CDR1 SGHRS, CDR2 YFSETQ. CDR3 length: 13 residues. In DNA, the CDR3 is TGCGCCAGCAGTTATTCAGGGGGATACGAGCAGTACTTC. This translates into CASSYSGGYEQYF.